These T cell receptor beta chains were read from a single sample in a study of cytomegalovirus exposure and HLA in healthy donors. Method: immunoSEQ multiplex PCR; TCRdb's copy keeps in-frame clones and lacks some. The repertoire includes approximately 69,000 clones, 70% to 80% of them detected once, and 2.5% to 3.5% sits in the top ten. The specimen was PBMCs. The origin of the receptors is a man aged 18 to 35 in good health and CMV-seronegative. CDR3s leave out the opening cysteine and the closing phenylalanine or tryptophan. The order of the fields is clone size, D gene, J gene, V gene, CDR3 protein. D genes are given only for firm matches. Clone size is given for some rows only: seen once, a few or many times, or a class if the clone is expanded.

size: once
D: TRBD1
J: TRBJ1-6
V: TRBV5-1
CDR3: ASSSTGGIDSPLH

size: -
D: -
J: TRBJ2-3
V: TRBV2
CDR3: ASGGTIPRGTDTQY

size: -
D: TRBD1
J: TRBJ1-6
V: TRBV10-3
CDR3: AINRRGDRGDYNSPLH

size: -
D: TRBD1
J: TRBJ2-3
V: TRBV11-3
CDR3: ASSPGQGTDTQY

size: -
D: TRBD2
J: TRBJ2-1
V: TRBV19
CDR3: ASSLAGSSYNEQF

size: -
D: -
J: TRBJ1-6
V: TRBV21-1
CDR3: ASSKQGERGPQNSPLH

size: -
D: TRBD1
J: TRBJ1-2
V: TRBV28
CDR3: ASSNPRDRVVYGYT

size: -
D: -
J: TRBJ2-7
V: TRBV15
CDR3: ATTPGWSYEQY

size: -
D: TRBD2
J: TRBJ2-1
V: TRBV29-1
CDR3: SVGTSGVYNEQF

size: -
D: TRBD1
J: TRBJ2-1
V: TRBV6-5
CDR3: ASSYLRTGSLNEQF

size: -
D: -
J: TRBJ2-1
V: TRBV18
CDR3: ASSLGTALQGEQF

size: -
D: TRBD1
J: TRBJ1-5
V: TRBV27
CDR3: ASTATGGGQPQH

size: -
D: TRBD1
J: TRBJ2-1
V: TRBV23-1
CDR3: APSDRGLNEQF

size: -
D: -
J: TRBJ1-6
V: TRBV19
CDR3: ASSRVRNSPLH

size: -
D: TRBD1
J: TRBJ2-5
V: TRBV5-1
CDR3: ASSLDGTGRQETQY

size: -
D: -
J: TRBJ1-3
V: TRBV6-6
CDR3: ASSGRQLSGNTIY

size: -
D: TRBD1
J: TRBJ1-1
V: TRBV28
CDR3: ASSLVYRGRILNTEAF

size: -
D: -
J: TRBJ2-7
V: TRBV9
CDR3: ASSPRLEYFEQY

size: -
D: -
J: TRBJ2-3
V: TRBV9
CDR3: ASSVTTASATDTQY

size: -
D: -
J: TRBJ1-4
V: TRBV5-1
CDR3: ASSLGAVATNEKLF

size: few
D: TRBD1
J: TRBJ1-2
V: TRBV6-5
CDR3: ASRPQGKSLGYT

size: few
D: -
J: TRBJ2-1
V: TRBV5-4
CDR3: ASSLDRGAYNEQF

size: -
D: TRBD1
J: TRBJ1-1
V: TRBV5-8
CDR3: ASRRRQGRTEAF

size: once
D: -
J: TRBJ1-2
V: TRBV7-3
CDR3: ASSLSRGGNYGYT

size: few
D: -
J: TRBJ2-5
V: TRBV18
CDR3: ASSPDQTVGETQY

size: -
D: -
J: TRBJ2-1
V: TRBV19
CDR3: ASRAGKEQF

size: -
D: TRBD1
J: TRBJ1-2
V: TRBV2
CDR3: ASSKDRADYGYT

size: -
D: TRBD1
J: TRBJ2-1
V: TRBV27
CDR3: ASSLLIGTGDNEQF

size: -
D: TRBD2
J: TRBJ2-5
V: TRBV5-4
CDR3: ASSFIGGAEETQY

size: -
D: TRBD2
J: TRBJ2-3
V: TRBV19
CDR3: ASSILSAGSTDTQY

size: -
D: -
J: TRBJ1-4
V: TRBV2
CDR3: ASSPIGRAANEKLF

size: few
D: TRBD1
J: TRBJ1-6
V: TRBV27
CDR3: ASSLSGQVNSPLH

size: -
D: -
J: TRBJ1-2
V: TRBV5-4
CDR3: ASSFGGVVYGYT

size: -
D: TRBD2
J: TRBJ2-3
V: TRBV7-8
CDR3: ACWASGEFTDTQY